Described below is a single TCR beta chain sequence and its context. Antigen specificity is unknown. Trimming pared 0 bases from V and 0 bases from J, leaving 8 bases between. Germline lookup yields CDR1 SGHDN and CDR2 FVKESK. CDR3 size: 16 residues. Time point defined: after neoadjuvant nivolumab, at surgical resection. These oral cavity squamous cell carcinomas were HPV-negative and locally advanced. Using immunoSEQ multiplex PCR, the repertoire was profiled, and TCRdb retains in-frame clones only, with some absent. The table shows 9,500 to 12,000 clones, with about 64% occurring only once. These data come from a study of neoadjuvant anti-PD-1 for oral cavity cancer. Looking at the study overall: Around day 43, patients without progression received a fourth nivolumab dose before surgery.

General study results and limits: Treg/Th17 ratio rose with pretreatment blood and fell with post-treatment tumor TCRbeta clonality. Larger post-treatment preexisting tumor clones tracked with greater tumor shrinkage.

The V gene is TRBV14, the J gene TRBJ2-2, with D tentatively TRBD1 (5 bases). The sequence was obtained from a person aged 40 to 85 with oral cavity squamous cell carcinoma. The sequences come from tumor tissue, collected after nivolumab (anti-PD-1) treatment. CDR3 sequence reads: CASSQESRANTGELFF. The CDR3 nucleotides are TGTGCCAGCAGCCAAGAGAGCAGGGCGAACACCGGGGAGCTGTTTTTT.